The 16 T cell receptor beta chains below were found in one sample sequenced in a study of identical twins. TCRdb analysed the 5' RACE reads with MiXCR anew, one entry per CDR3 protein. There are roughly 700,000 distinct CDR3 sequences in the sample; more than 6.5% occur only once, and approximately 0.96% lies in the top ten. These data are also associated with another study on yellow fever vaccine responses in identical twins.

The sample comprised PBMCs. The receptors stem from a woman aged 18-35 years in good health.

This clonotype showed up just a few times. This chain joins TRBV5-1 and TRBJ1-4, with D perhaps TRBD1 (5 bases). V was clipped by 4 bases and J by 6 bases, with 19 bases between them. Germline CDR1 and CDR2: SGHRS and YFSETQ. This CDR3 is built from 16 residues. The CDR3 DNA is TGCGCCAGCAGCCGAAACGCGCGGGACGAGTATGAAAAACTGTTTTTT. Amino acid sequence: CASSRNARDEYEKLFF.

The V gene is TRBV11-2, the J gene TRBJ2-6; D is possibly TRBD1 or TRBD2 (5 bases each). Per the germline V gene, CDR1 is SGHAT and CDR2 is FQNNGV. Trimming took 5 bases from V and 1 from J, leaving 21 bases between them. The CDR3 spans 19 residues. In nucleotides, the CDR3 is TGTGCCAGCAGCCCCGTCCGAGGCGGATGGGGGTCTGGGGCCAACGTCCTGACTTTC. Translating gives CASSPVRGGWGSGANVLTF.

This clonotype has just a few counts. The J gene is TRBJ2-3, the V gene TRBV27; D gene unclear. The CDR3 sequence is 15 residues long. With 8 bases removed from V and 2 bases from J, the gap between germline ends came to 17 bases. CDR1 and CDR2 from the germline V gene are MNHEY and SMNVEV (reference sequence). The CDR3 region is CASYMFNAHTDTQYF. The CDR3 region has the DNA TGTGCCAGCTACATGTTCAACGCCCACACAGATACGCAGTATTTT.

The V and J genes are TRBV24-1 and TRBJ2-7; the match to TRBD2 covers 8 bases. The CDR3 length is 15 residues. V lost 1 base to trimming and J lost 5 bases; unmatched junction nucleotides: 6. Germline V CDR1 and CDR2: KGHDR, SFDVKD. The DNA for the CDR3 is TGTGCCACCAGTGATTTACCTAGCGGGCCCAACGAGCAGTACTTC. Amino acid sequence: CATSDLPSGPNEQYF.

This clonotype was observed at least ten times. The chain uses TRBV5-1 and TRBJ2-5; D possibly corresponds to TRBD2 (5 bases). Per germline, CDR1 SGHRS and CDR2 YFSETQ. Trimming removed 5 bases from V and 5 bases from J, with 16 bases in between. The length of the CDR3 is 14 residues. The CDR3 region is CASRVLGSGETQYF. The CDR3 DNA reads as TGCGCCAGCAGGGTTCTGGGCTCGGGGGAGACCCAGTACTTC.

This clonotype was recorded at least ten times. V usage is TRBV5-1 and J usage is TRBJ2-1, with D possibly TRBD2 on 5 matching bases. Germline V gene data show CDR1 as SGHRS and CDR2 as YFSETQ. The CDR3 sequence is 16 residues long. Between the trimmed V and J ends, which lost 4 bases and 5 bases, there was a span of 19 bases. This CDR3 is CASSPFGLLEDNEQFF. The CDR3 region has the DNA TGCGCCAGCAGCCCATTCGGACTCCTGGAGGACAATGAGCAGTTCTTC. The variable domain in full, with the rest retrieved from reference TRBV5-1 and TRBJ2-1, is KAGVTQTPRYLIKTRGQQVTLSCSPISGHRSVSWYQQTPGQGLQFLFEYFSETQRNKGNFPGRFSGRQFSNSRSEMNVSTLELGDSALYLCASSPFGLLEDNEQFFGPGTRLTVL.

This clonotype was seen only once. This chain connects TRBV20-1 to TRBJ2-7; D remains ambiguous. This CDR3 region has 15 residues. Trimming cost V 1 base and J 1 base, with 14 bases left between them. Per the germline V gene, CDR1 is DFQATT and CDR2 is SNEGSKA (reference sequence). CDR3 loop: CSARAPHSTSYEQYF. The CDR3 DNA reads as TGCAGTGCTAGAGCTCCCCATAGTACTTCCTACGAGCAGTACTTC.

This chain uses TRBV7-2 with TRBJ2-5; unclear D gene. The germline gives CDR1 SGHTA, CDR2 FQGNSA. Trimming stripped 4 bases from V and 7 bases from J, with 10 bases between. The CDR3 is 12 residues long. The chain's CDR3 is CASSSSVGTQYF. The CDR3 DNA reads as TGTGCCAGCAGCTCGAGTGTAGGGACCCAGTACTTC.

The V gene is TRBV10-1, the J gene TRBJ2-3; the D is unclear. Germline V gives CDR1 WNHNN, CDR2 SYGVQD (reference sequence). The CDR3 runs 12 residues. V lost 9 bases and J lost 5, with 12 bases in between. CDR3 nucleotide sequence: TGCGCCAGACCATTAGGTCAAGATACGCAGTATTTT. This sequence encodes CARPLGQDTQYF.

This sequence joins TRBV7-8 and TRBJ2-7; D gene ambiguous. The V gene's germline CDR1 is SGHVS and CDR2 FQNEAQ. With 0 bases removed from V and 2 bases from J, the gap between germline ends came to 11 bases. The CDR3 contains 15 residues. The CDR3 region has the DNA TGTGCCAGCAGCTTAGCGGGCAGGAGTCCCTACGAGCAGTACTTC. Encoded protein: CASSLAGRSPYEQYF.

Details on this clonotype: This could be a read error, since a much larger clone is one nucleotide away. The chain employs TRBV3-1 and TRBJ2-3, with D perhaps TRBD2 (5 bases). Germline CDR1 and CDR2: LGHDT and YNNKEL (reference sequence). The CDR3 loop spans 13 amino acids. Between the trimmed V and J ends, which lost 5 bases and 6 bases, there was a span of 12 bases. Written as DNA, the CDR3 is TGTGCCAGCAGCACCGGACTTGCCGATACGCAGTATTTT. The encoded protein is CASSTGLADTQYF.

The CDR3 loop is CSAGGGFYGYTF. The CDR3 region has the DNA TGCAGCGCCGGGGGGGGATTCTATGGCTACACCTTC. The rearrangement links TRBV29-1 to TRBJ1-2, with a possible D match to TRBD1 (5 bases). The V end was cut by 7 bases, the J end by 4 bases, with 13 bases between. CDR3 length: 12 residues. Germline V gives CDR1 SQVTM, CDR2 ANQGSEA.

There are a few counts of this clonotype. This chain connects TRBV9 to TRBJ2-5; no definite D call. CDR3 length: 13 amino acids. Germline V gives CDR1 SGDLS, CDR2 YYNGEE. Trimming left V 0 bases short and J 5 bases short, with 8 bases between. The CDR3 protein is CASSVVPRETQYF. The CDR3 nucleotides are TGTGCCAGCAGCGTAGTACCTAGGGAGACCCAGTACTTC.

The chain has TRBV6-2 or TRBV6-3 and TRBJ1-2; weak D call: TRBD1 (5 bases). Germline CDR1 reads MNHEY; CDR2 reads SVGEGT. Between the trimmed V and J ends, which lost 6 bases and 5 bases, there was a span of 7 bases. The CDR3 has 11 residues. The CDR3 region has the DNA TGTGCCAGCAGGACAGAGTATGGCTACACCTTC. This encodes CASRTEYGYTF.

This clonotype was seen more than once but under ten times. The chain is built from TRBV19 and TRBJ2-7; TRBD1 is a possible D gene (6 bases). CDR3 length: 14 residues. Germline V gives CDR1 LNHDA, CDR2 SQIVND (reference sequence). V was trimmed by 5 bases and J by 2 bases, leaving 13 bases between them. CDR3 residues: CASSPVGGTYEQYF. The CDR3 bases are TGTGCCAGTAGTCCCGTAGGGGGAACCTACGAGCAGTACTTC.

This clonotype was detected only a few times. This chain uses TRBV20-1 with TRBJ2-1; 11 bases agree with TRBD2. J lost 2 bases, V lost 1 base, and 13 bases had no gene match. The CDR3 length is 19 residues. Per the germline V gene, CDR1 is DFQATT and CDR2 is SNEGSKA (reference sequence). Written as DNA, the CDR3 is TGCAGTGCTAGAGCTTATGGAACCGGACTAGCGGGTCCCTACAATGAGCAGTTCTTC. It specifies CSARAYGTGLAGPYNEQFF.